The present TCR beta chain was sequenced within a study of blood T cell repertoires in COVID-19. The germline V gene encodes CDR1 LNHDA and CDR2 SQIVND (reference sequence). This CDR3 comprises 14 residues. V lost 9 bases to trimming and J lost 1 base; unmatched junction nucleotides: 6. In the original analysis: Estimated nucleated cell counts came from reference gene primer amplification. Method: immunoSEQ multiplex PCR; TCRdb's copy keeps in-frame clones and lacks some. The V and J calls and clone size were taken over from that table, and D and trimming were inferred from the DNA. The table has 100,000 or so clones, approximately 80% seen once; the top ten hold over 10%.

V and J are TRBV19 and TRBJ1-5, with TRBD1 matching over 7 bases. Sequencing was carried out using peripheral blood. The sequence derives from a man aged 45-65 years with active or convalescent COVID-19. The CDR3 reads CASSDRESNQPQHF. CDR3 DNA: TGTGCCAGCTCCGACAGGGAAAGCAATCAGCCCCAGCATTTT.